This TCR beta chain was found in a study of blood T cell repertoires in COVID-19. The wider study: Whether acute or convalescent, the COVID-19 samples came from the United States, Italy and Spain. PBMCs, B-cell-depleted T cells, or T cells provided the cDNA or gDNA that made up the material.

Trimming shortened V by 7 bases and J by 4 bases, and 10 bases separated the two germline ends. The CDR3 loop spans 12 amino acids. The germline V gene has CDR1 MDHEN and CDR2 SYDVKM. Per the study methods: Estimation of nucleated cell counts was performed using reference gene primer amplification. Sequencing used immunoSEQ multiplex PCR; TCRdb keeps in-frame clones, though not all of them. D and trimming were read from the DNA, whereas the V and J calls and clone size are those reported in that table. The profile covers some 99,000 clones, with less than 90% appearing a single time and roughly 18% taken by the ten largest.

The source is a woman aged 55-69 years with acute or convalescent COVID-19. The source material was peripheral blood. The chain is built from TRBV28 and TRBJ1-2; D gene unclear. CDR3 region: CASTFEPYGYTF. CDR3 in DNA: TGTGCCAGCACCTTCGAGCCCTATGGCTACACCTTC.